These 15 T cell receptor beta chains were all obtained from the same sample, sequenced in a study of control samples from healthy donors and cancer patients. Generated by immunoSEQ multiplex PCR, the TCRdb table keeps only in-frame clones and is missing some. Counted here are approximately 9,100 clones, 75% to 95% occurring once; the ten biggest clones make up about 20%. Sequencing was done on a sample of PBMCs. These receptors came from a man in his sixties with colorectal cancer.

J is TRBJ1-2 and V is TRBV30; the D is unclear. The germline CDR1 and CDR2 sequences are GTSNPN and SVGIG (reference sequence). This CDR3 has 16 amino acids. Deletions cut 1 base from V and 4 bases from J, with 19 bases between. CDR3 DNA: TGTGCCTGGAGTGAATTACAGAGGGTAATTGCCTATGGCTACACCTTC. Translating it yields CAWSELQRVIAYGYTF.

The chain is built from TRBV2 and TRBJ2-4; D is unclear. Trimming stripped 3 bases from V and 0 bases from J, with 9 bases between. CDR1 and CDR2 (germline): SNHLY, FYNNEI. CDR3 length: 15 amino acids. The DNA for the CDR3 is TGTGCCAGCAGTGAGCGGTGGCTAGCCAAAAACATTCAGTACTTC. This sequence encodes CASSERWLAKNIQYF.

This chain uses TRBV3-1 (or the pseudogene TRBV3-2) with TRBJ2-7; D may be TRBD1 or TRBD2 (5 bases each). The germline gives CDR1 LGHDT, CDR2 YNNKEL (reference sequence). Trimming stripped 4 bases from V and 2 bases from J, with 15 bases between. CDR3 length: 15 residues. The CDR3 DNA sequence: TGTGCCAGCAGCCCTTTCGGGACCGGTCCCTACGAGCAGTACTTC. It specifies CASSPFGTGPYEQYF.

This chain joins TRBV7-3 and TRBJ1-1; D is perhaps TRBD1 (5 bases). CDR3 length: 13 residues. Trimming took off 2 bases at V and 8 bases at J, with 12 bases between the two ends. Germline loops: CDR1 SGHTA, CDR2 FQGTGA. CDR3 amino acids: CASSLGAGLEAFF. The DNA for the CDR3 is TGTGCCAGCAGCTTAGGGGCCGGATTAGAAGCTTTCTTT.

The chain uses TRBV2 and TRBJ2-1, with D perhaps being TRBD1 or TRBD2 (5 bases each). V shed 7 bases and J shed 3 bases, with 19 bases lying between them. The CDR3 consists of 16 residues. Germline assignment: CDR1 SNHLY and CDR2 FYNNEI. CDR3 coding DNA: TGTGCCAGCACGGCTGGGAACAGAGGGGTCTACAATGAGCAGTTCTTC. Protein product: CASTAGNRGVYNEQFF.

The chain has TRBV11-2 and TRBJ2-3; 10 nucleotides align to TRBD2. V lost 7 bases to trimming and J lost 1 base; unmatched junction nucleotides: 5. There are 15 residues in the CDR3. CDR1 is SGHAT and CDR2 is FQNNGV in the germline V gene. CDR3 amino acids: CASTPTSGGTDTQYF. The CDR3 bases are TGTGCCAGCACACCTACTAGCGGGGGCACAGATACGCAGTATTTT.

Here the CDR3 reads CASSPERTGEAFF. DNA of the CDR3: TGTGCCAGCTCACCAGAACGGACAGGGGAAGCTTTCTTT. The chain carries TRBV18 and TRBJ1-1; 8 bases are shared with TRBD1. With 2 bases clipped from V and 8 bases from J, the junction kept 4 bases outside the gene matches. The CDR3 is made up of 13 amino acids. CDR1 is KGHSH and CDR2 is LQKENI in the germline V gene. The complete variable domain, with remaining parts taken from reference TRBV18 and TRBJ1-1, reads NAGVMQNPRHLVRRRGQEARLRCSPMKGHSHVYWYRQLPEEGLKFMVYLQKENIIDESGMPKERFSAEFPKEGPSILRIQQVVRGDSAAYFCASSPERTGEAFFGQGTRLTVV.

The chain carries TRBV28 and TRBJ2-7, with TRBD2 identical over 12 bases. The CDR3 has 15 amino acids. Germline CDR1 reads MDHEN; CDR2 reads SYDVKM. V dropped 5 bases and J dropped 7; count of bases not matched to a gene: 9. The CDR3 reads CASSVPSGGAKEQYF. CDR3 in DNA: TGTGCCAGCAGTGTTCCTAGCGGGGGGGCGAAGGAGCAGTACTTC. The full variable domain, completed using reference TRBV28 and TRBJ2-7, is DVKVTQSSRYLVKRTGEKVFLECVQDMDHENMFWYRQDPGLGLRLIYFSYDVKMKEKGDIPEGYSVSREKKERFSLILESASTNQTSMYLCASSVPSGGAKEQYFGPGTRLTVT.

The rearrangement links TRBV6-4 to TRBJ1-1; a possible D gene is TRBD1 (5 bases). Per germline, CDR1 MRHNA and CDR2 SNTAGT. This CDR3 contains 13 residues. V lost 8 bases to trimming and J lost 7 bases, with 17 bases between them. The CDR3 DNA follows: TGTGCCAGCTGGCGGCAGGGCTTCAGTGAAGCTTTCTTT. Translating it yields CASWRQGFSEAFF.

This chain uses TRBV27 with TRBJ2-7; 8 nucleotides line up with TRBD1. In germline, CDR1 is MNHEY, CDR2 SMNVEV (reference sequence). Germline trimming cut 2 bases from V and 5 bases from J; bases unmatched to any gene: 5. This CDR3 comprises 14 residues. Here the CDR3 reads CASSLQGAQHEQYF. CDR3 sequence (DNA): TGTGCCAGCAGTTTACAGGGGGCGCAGCACGAGCAGTACTTC.

J is TRBJ2-7 and V is TRBV30; D may be TRBD1 or TRBD2 (5 bases each). CDR1 and CDR2 from the germline V gene are GTSNPN and SVGIG (reference sequence). This CDR3 spans 13 amino acids. Trimming shortened V by 4 bases and J by 6 bases, and 16 bases separated the two germline ends. CDR3 protein: CAWIGGFGAEQYF. Here the CDR3 DNA reads TGTGCCTGGATTGGGGGTTTTGGGGCCGAGCAGTACTTC.

This sequence joins TRBV7-9 and TRBJ1-4; D is unclear. V dropped 7 bases and J dropped 2 bases, with 14 bases sitting between them. This CDR3 has 15 residues. Looked up from germline, CDR1 is SEHNR and CDR2 is FQNEAQ (reference sequence). CDR3 in DNA: TGTGCCAGCATCCGCGGGGTCTCCACTAATGAAAAACTGTTTTTT. Translation gives CASIRGVSTNEKLFF.

The chain has TRBV5-1 and TRBJ2-5; the D is unclear. There are 12 residues in the CDR3. Looked up from germline, CDR1 is SGHRS and CDR2 is YFSETQ. The V gene lost 1 base and the J gene lost 5 bases, with 6 bases spanning the gap. The CDR3 protein is CASSLTEETQYF. CDR3 bases: TGCGCCAGCAGCTTGACTGAGGAGACCCAGTACTTC. The variable domain in full, with the rest retrieved from reference TRBV5-1 and TRBJ2-5, is KAGVTQTPRYLIKTRGQQVTLSCSPISGHRSVSWYQQTPGQGLQFLFEYFSETQRNKGNFPGRFSGRQFSNSRSEMNVSTLELGDSALYLCASSLTEETQYFGPGTRLLVL.

The V call is TRBV6-2 or TRBV6-3, the J call TRBJ1-2, with TRBD1 identical over 7 bases. From germline, CDR1 is MNHEY and CDR2 SVGEGT. V was clipped by 5 bases and J by 5 bases; unmatched bases: 2. The CDR3 spans 12 residues. CDR3 nucleotides: TGTGCCAGCAGTCTACAGGGGTATGGCTACACCTTC. Encoded protein: CASSLQGYGYTF.

The chain has TRBV30 and TRBJ2-3; 9 nucleotides align to TRBD1. The CDR3 has 14 amino acids. Germline V gene data show CDR1 as GTSNPN and CDR2 as SVGIG (reference sequence). V shed 8 bases and J 4 bases; nucleotides not matched to a gene: 10. CDR3 coding DNA: TGTGCCGCACGTACAGGGGGCGGCGCAGATACGCAGTATTTT. Amino acid sequence: CAARTGGGADTQYF. Full variable domain (rest looked up from reference TRBV30 and TRBJ2-3): SQTIHQWPATLVQPVGSPLSLECTVEGTSNPNLYWYRQAAGRGLQLLFYSVGIGQISSEVPQNLSASRPQDRQFILSSKKLLLSDSGFYLCAARTGGGADTQYFGPGTRLTVL.